This TCR beta chain was obtained from a study of shared clonotypes between healthy human individuals. Clones were read by immunoSEQ multiplex PCR, and TCRdb kept only the in-frame ones, dropping some. The sample yields about 2 million clones, roughly 94% seen once. This CDR3 spans 16 amino acids. The germline CDR1 and CDR2 sequences are SGDLS and YYNGEE. Trimming cost V 0 bases and J 5 bases; bases outside gene matches: 6. Study-wide results and caveats: Clonotype sharing among donors was thought likely to change with sequencing depth.

Positive CCR7 selection of CD45RO-negative cells yielded the naive CD8 cells, and terminally differentiated effector memory CD45RA+ cells were excluded. Concerning this clone: Its target is not known.

Input material: naive CD8+ T cells sorted from blood. The V call is TRBV9, the J call TRBJ2-5, with TRBD2 identical over 11 bases. The receptor was isolated from a man aged 18 to 30 in good health. CDR3 protein: CASSVEGSGGAETQYF. CDR3 DNA sequence: TGTGCCAGCAGCGTAGAGGGTAGCGGGGGGGCGGAGACCCAGTACTTC.